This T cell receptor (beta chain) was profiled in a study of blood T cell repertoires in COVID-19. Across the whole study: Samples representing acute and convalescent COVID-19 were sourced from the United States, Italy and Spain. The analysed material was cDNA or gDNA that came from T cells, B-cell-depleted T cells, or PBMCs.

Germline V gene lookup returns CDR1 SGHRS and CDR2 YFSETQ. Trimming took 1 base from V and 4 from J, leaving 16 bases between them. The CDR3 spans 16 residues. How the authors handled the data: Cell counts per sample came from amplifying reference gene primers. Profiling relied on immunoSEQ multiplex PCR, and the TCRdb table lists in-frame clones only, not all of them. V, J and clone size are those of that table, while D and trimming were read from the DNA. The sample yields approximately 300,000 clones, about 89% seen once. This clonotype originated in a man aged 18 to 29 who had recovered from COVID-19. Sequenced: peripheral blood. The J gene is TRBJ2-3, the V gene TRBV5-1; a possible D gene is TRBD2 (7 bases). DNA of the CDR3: TGCGCCAGCAGCTTGAATAGAGGGGGGGAGTCAGATACGCAGTATTTT. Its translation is CASSLNRGGESDTQYF.